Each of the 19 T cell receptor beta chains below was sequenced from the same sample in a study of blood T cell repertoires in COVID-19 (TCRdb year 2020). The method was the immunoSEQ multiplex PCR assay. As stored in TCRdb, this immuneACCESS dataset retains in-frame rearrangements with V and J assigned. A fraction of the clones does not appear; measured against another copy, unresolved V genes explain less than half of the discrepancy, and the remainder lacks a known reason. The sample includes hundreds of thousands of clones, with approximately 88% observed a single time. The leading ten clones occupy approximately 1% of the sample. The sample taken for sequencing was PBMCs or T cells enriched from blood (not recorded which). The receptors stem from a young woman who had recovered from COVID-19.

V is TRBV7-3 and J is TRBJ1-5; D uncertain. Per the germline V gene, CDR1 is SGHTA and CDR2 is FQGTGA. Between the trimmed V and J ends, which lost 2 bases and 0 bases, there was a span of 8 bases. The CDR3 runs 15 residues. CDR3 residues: CASSLWAFSNQPQHF. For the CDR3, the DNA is TGTGCCAGCAGCTTATGGGCTTTTAGCAATCAGCCCCAGCATTTT.

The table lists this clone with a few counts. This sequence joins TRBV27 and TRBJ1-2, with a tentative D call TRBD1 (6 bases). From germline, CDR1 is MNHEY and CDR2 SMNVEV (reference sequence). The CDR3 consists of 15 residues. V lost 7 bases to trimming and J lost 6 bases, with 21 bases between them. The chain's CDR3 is CASTPVWKGGDGYTF. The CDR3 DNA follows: TGTGCCAGCACCCCGGTATGGAAAGGGGGGGATGGCTACACCTTC.

The CDR3 DNA reads as TGTGCCAGCAGTCCCGGGACAGGGGGCTTCCTCTATGGCTACACCTTC. Translation: CASSPGTGGFLYGYTF. This chain joins TRBV27 and TRBJ1-2; 12 bases are a match to TRBD1. The CDR3 totals 16 residues. The germline V gene has CDR1 MNHEY and CDR2 SMNVEV (reference sequence). J gave up 4 bases and V 5 bases, and 8 bases lay outside the gene matches.

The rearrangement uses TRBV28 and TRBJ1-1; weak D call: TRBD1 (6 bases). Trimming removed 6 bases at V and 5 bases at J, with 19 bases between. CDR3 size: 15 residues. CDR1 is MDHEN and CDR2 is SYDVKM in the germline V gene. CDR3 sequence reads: CASSTLFRGRTEAFF. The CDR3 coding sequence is TGTGCCAGCAGCACCCTATTCAGGGGACGGACTGAAGCTTTCTTT. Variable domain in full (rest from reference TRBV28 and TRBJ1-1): DVKVTQSSRYLVKRTGEKVFLECVQDMDHENMFWYRQDPGLGLRLIYFSYDVKMKEKGDIPEGYSVSREKKERFSLILESASTNQTSMYLCASSTLFRGRTEAFFGQGTRLTVV.

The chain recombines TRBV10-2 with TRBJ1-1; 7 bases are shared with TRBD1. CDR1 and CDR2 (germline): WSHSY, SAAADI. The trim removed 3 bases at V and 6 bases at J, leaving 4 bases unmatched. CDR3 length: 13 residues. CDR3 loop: CASSEGGWAEAFF. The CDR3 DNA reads TGCGCCAGCAGTGAAGGGGGCTGGGCTGAAGCTTTCTTT.

This CDR3 reads CASSPAGDRSHGYTF. The CDR3 region has the DNA TGCGCCAGCAGCCCCGCGGGGGACAGGTCTCATGGCTACACCTTC. The V call is TRBV5-1, the J call TRBJ1-2, with 8 bases identical to TRBD1. CDR1 and CDR2 from the germline V gene are SGHRS and YFSETQ. V lost 4 bases to trimming and J lost 6 bases; unmatched junction nucleotides: 11. CDR3 size: 15 residues.

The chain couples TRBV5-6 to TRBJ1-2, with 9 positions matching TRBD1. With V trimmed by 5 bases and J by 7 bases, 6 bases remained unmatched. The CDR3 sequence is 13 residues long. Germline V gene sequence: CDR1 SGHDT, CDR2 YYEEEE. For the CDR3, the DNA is TGTGCCAGCAGTTTTTCGACAGGGGGTGGCTACACCTTC. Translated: CASSFSTGGGYTF.

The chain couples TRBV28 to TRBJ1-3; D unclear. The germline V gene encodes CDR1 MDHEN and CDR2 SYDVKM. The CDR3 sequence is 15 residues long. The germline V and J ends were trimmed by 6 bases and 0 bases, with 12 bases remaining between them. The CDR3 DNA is TGTGCCAGCAGAGCTCTCCTGTTCTCTGGAAACACCATATATTTT. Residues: CASRALLFSGNTIYF.

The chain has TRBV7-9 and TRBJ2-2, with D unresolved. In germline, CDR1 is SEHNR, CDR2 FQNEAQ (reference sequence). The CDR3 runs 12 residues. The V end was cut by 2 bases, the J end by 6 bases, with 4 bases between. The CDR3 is CASSLRAGELFF. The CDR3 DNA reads TGTGCCAGCAGCTTACGAGCCGGGGAGCTGTTTTTT.

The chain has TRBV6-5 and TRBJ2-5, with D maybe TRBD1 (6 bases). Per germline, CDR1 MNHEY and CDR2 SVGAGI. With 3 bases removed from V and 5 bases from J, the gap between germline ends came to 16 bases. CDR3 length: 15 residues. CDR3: CASSYVGASGETQYF. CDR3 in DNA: TGTGCCAGCAGTTATGTGGGGGCCTCGGGGGAGACCCAGTACTTC.

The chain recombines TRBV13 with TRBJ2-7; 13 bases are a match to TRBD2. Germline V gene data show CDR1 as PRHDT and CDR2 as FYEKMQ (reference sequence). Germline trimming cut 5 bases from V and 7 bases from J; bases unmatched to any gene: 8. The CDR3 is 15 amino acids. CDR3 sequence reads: CASSATGTSGIEQYF. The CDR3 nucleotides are TGTGCCAGCAGCGCCACCGGGACTAGCGGGATTGAGCAGTACTTC.

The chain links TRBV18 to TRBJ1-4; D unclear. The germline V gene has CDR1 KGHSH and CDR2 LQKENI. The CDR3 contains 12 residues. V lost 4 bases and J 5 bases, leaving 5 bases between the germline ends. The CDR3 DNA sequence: TGTGCCAGCTCACTTTCAAATGAAAAACTGTTTTTT. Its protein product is CASSLSNEKLFF.

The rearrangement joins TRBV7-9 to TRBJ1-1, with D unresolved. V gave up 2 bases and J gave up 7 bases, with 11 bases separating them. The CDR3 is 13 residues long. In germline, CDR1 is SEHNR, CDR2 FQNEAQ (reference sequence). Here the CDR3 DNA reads TGTGCCAGCAGCTTAACCTCTCGGGGTGAAGCTTTCTTT. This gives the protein CASSLTSRGEAFF.

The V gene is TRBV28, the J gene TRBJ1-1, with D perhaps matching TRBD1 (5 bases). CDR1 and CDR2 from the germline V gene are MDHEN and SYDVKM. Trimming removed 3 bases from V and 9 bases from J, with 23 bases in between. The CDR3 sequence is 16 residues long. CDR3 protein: CASSFPALKGTLQAFF. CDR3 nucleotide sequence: TGTGCCAGCAGTTTTCCCGCCTTGAAGGGGACTTTACAAGCTTTCTTT.

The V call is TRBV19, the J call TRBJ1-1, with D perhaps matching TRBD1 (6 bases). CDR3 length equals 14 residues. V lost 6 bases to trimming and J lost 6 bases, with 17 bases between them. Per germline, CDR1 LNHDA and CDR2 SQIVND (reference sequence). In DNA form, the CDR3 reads TGTGCCAGTAGCGACCTTAGGGGGGGCGCTGAAGCTTTCTTT. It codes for CASSDLRGGAEAFF. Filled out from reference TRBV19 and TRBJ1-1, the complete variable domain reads DGGITQSPKYLFRKEGQNVTLSCEQNLNHDAMYWYRQDPGQGLRLIYYSQIVNDFQKGDIAEGYSVSREKKESFPLTVTSAQKNPTAFYLCASSDLRGGAEAFFGQGTRLTVV.

For the CDR3, the DNA is TGTGCCAGCAGCCAGGGGATAATACAGCCCCAGCATTTT. The encoded protein is CASSQGIIQPQHF. The J gene is TRBJ1-5, the V gene TRBV6-5, with a tentative D call TRBD1 (6 bases). Between the trimmed V and J ends, which lost 6 bases and 7 bases, there was a span of 13 bases. The CDR3 loop spans 13 amino acids. Germline CDR1 reads MNHEY; CDR2 reads SVGAGI.

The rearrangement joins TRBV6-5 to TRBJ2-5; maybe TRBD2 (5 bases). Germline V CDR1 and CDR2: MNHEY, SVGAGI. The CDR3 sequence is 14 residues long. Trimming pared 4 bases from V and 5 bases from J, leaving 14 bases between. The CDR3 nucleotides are TGTGCCAGCAGTTCTTTGACTAAAGGGGAGACCCAGTACTTC. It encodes CASSSLTKGETQYF.

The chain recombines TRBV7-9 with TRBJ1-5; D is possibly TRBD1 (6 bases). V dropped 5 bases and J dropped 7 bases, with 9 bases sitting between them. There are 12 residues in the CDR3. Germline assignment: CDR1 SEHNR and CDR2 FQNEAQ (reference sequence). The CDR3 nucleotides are TGTGCCAGCAGCCCAGGGGCGCAGCCCCAGCATTTT. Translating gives CASSPGAQPQHF.

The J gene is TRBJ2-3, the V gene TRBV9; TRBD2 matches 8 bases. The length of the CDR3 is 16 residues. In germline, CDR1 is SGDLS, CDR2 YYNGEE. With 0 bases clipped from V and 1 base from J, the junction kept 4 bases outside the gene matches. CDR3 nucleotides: TGTGCCAGCAGCGTAGGTCCAGCGGGAGGCACAGATACGCAGTATTTT. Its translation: CASSVGPAGGTDTQYF.